The text below deals with one T cell receptor (beta chain). The antigen is not known. This entry belongs to a study of T cell repertoires in cytomegalovirus infection. About the research overall: CMV infection together with matching HLA type was indicated by public TCR beta signatures.

The CDR3 contains 14 residues. In germline, CDR1 is KGHDR, CDR2 SFDVKD. V trimming: 0 bases; J trimming: 9 bases; junction bases outside the gene matches: 4. The study's findings and limits: HLA-C-restricted CMV clonotypes gave the most frequent clonotype in two of eight donors.

TCRdb re-analysed the reads in MiXCR, keeping a single row per CDR3 protein. The sample records about 890,000 distinct CDR3 sequences, approximately 31% being singletons. Sequencing used cultured CD8+ T cells from PBMCs, obtained from culture after CMV antigen stimulation. The chain recombines TRBV24-1 with TRBJ2-1, with 7 nucleotides matching TRBD1. The sequence was obtained from a human donor in good health (CMV status not recorded). Some clones in this sample may be carry-over from other donors' samples. The CDR3 protein is CATSDLQGDLEQFF. CDR3 nucleotides: TGTGCCACCAGTGATTTGCAGGGGGATCTTGAGCAGTTCTTC.